This T cell receptor (beta chain) emerged from a study of CD8 T cells in ankylosing spondylitis. Trimming took 2 bases from V and 2 from J, leaving 11 bases between them. The CDR3 is made up of 14 amino acids. Germline CDR1 is SGHDT and CDR2 is YYEEEE. A quantitative 5'-RACE method, one with molecular barcodes, was used to make TCR beta libraries. TCRdb passed the 5' RACE reads through MiXCR, listing each CDR3 protein once. In the table there are 200,000 to 250,000 distinct CDR3 sequences, about 11% of which are singletons. This clonotype was detected ten times or more. The antigen remains undetermined. Points from the study as a whole: About 8 highly homologous variants formed a TCR beta motif that appeared characteristic of ankylosing spondylitis blood. There were earlier reports of some motif variants in reactive arthritis synovial fluid and blood.

The TCR sequence derives from a male donor with ankylosing spondylitis or in good health (not recorded which). The rearrangement joins TRBV5-6 to TRBJ2-7; D uncertain. The sample was blood, either unsorted or a sorted T cell fraction (not recorded which). The CDR3 loop is CASSFSRGPYEQYF. In nucleotides, the CDR3 is TGTGCCAGCAGCTTCTCCCGAGGTCCCTACGAGCAGTACTTC.